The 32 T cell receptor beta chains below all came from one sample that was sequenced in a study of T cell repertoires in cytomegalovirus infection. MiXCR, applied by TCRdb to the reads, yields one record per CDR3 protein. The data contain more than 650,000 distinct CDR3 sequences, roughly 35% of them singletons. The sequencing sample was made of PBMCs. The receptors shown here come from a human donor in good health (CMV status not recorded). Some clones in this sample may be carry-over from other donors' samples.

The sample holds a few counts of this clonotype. The CDR3 region is CSAAEDLNHHNQPQHF. As DNA, the CDR3 is TGCAGTGCGGCCGAGGACCTAAATCATCACAATCAGCCCCAGCATTTT. V is TRBV20-1 and J is TRBJ1-5, with unresolved D. V was cut by 6 bases and J by 3 bases, with 21 bases left in between. The germline V gene has CDR1 DFQATT and CDR2 SNEGSKA (reference sequence). CDR3 size: 16 residues.

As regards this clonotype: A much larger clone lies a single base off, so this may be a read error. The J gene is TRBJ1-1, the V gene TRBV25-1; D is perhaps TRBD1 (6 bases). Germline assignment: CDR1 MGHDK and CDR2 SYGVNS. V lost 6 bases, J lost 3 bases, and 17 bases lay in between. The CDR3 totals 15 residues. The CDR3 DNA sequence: TGTGCCAGCAGCCGATCGGTGCAGGGGCACACTGAAGCTTTCTTT. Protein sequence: CASSRSVQGHTEAFF.

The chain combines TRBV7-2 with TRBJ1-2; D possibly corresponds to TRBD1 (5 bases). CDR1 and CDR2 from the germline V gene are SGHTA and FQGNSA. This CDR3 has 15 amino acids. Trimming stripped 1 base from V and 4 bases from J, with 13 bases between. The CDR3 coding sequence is TGTGCCAGCAGCTTAGAGTCCCAGGGTCTCTATGGCTACACCTTC. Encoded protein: CASSLESQGLYGYTF.

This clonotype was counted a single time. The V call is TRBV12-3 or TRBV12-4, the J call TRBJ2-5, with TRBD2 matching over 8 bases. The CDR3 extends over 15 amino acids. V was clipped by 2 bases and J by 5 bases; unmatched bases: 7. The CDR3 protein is CASSLSGGGAETQYF. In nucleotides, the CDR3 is TGTGCCAGCAGTTTATCCGGGGGGGGGGCCGAGACCCAGTACTTC.

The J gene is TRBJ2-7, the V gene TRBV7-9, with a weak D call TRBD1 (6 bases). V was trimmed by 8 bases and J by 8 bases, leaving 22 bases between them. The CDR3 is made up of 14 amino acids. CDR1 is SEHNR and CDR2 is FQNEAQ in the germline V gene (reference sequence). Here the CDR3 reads CASGRHEQGGKQYF. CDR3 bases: TGTGCCAGCGGCCGCCACGAACAGGGTGGCAAGCAGTACTTC.

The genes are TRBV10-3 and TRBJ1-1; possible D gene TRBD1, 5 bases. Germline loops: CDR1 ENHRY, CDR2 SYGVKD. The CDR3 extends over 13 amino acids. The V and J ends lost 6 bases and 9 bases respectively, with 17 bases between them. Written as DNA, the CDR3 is TGTGCCATCAGCAATCAGGGAGGCGCTAAAGCTTTCTTT. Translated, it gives CAISNQGGAKAFF.

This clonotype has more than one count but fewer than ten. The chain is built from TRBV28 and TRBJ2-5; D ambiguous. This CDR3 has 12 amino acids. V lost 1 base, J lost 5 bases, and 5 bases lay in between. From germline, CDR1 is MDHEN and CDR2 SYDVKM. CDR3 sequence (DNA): TGTGCCAGCAGTTTATTTAAGGAGACCCAGTACTTC. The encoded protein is CASSLFKETQYF.

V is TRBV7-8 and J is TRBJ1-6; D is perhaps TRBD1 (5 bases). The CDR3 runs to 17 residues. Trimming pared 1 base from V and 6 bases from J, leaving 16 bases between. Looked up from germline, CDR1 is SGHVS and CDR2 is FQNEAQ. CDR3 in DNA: TGTGCCAGCAGCTTAGGAGTGGGCAGGGTACCTAATTCACCCCTCCACTTT. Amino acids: CASSLGVGRVPNSPLHF. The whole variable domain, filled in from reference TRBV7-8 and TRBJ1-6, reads GAGVSQSPRYKVAKRGQDVALRCDPISGHVSLFWYQQALGQGPEFLTYFQNEAQLDKSGLPSDRFFAERPEGSVSTLKIQRTQQEDSAVYLCASSLGVGRVPNSPLHFGNGTRLTVT.

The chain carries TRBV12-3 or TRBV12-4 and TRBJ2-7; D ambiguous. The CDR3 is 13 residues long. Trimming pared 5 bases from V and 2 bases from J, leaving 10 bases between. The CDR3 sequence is CASSTSQTYEQYF. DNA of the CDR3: TGTGCCAGCAGTACTTCCCAAACCTACGAGCAGTACTTC.

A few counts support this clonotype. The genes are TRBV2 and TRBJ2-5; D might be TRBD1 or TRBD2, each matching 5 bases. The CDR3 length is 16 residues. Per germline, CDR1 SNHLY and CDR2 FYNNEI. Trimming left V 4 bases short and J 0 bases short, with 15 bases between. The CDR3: CASSGHGTGYQETQYF. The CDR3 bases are TGTGCCAGCAGTGGCCACGGGACCGGGTACCAAGAGACCCAGTACTTC.

This CDR3 reads CASSLPSAGANVLTF. The CDR3 DNA reads TGTGCCAGCAGCTTGCCCTCGGCTGGGGCCAACGTCCTGACTTTC. The chain uses TRBV5-4 and TRBJ2-6; D is undetermined. Per germline, CDR1 SGHNT and CDR2 YYREEE (reference sequence). V lost 1 base and J 2 bases, leaving 7 bases between the germline ends. The CDR3 contains 15 residues.

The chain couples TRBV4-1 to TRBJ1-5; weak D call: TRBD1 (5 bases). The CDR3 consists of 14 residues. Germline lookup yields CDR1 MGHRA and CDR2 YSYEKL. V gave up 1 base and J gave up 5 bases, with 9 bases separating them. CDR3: CASSQVRGHQPQHF. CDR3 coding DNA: TGCGCCAGCAGCCAAGTCCGGGGCCATCAGCCCCAGCATTTT.

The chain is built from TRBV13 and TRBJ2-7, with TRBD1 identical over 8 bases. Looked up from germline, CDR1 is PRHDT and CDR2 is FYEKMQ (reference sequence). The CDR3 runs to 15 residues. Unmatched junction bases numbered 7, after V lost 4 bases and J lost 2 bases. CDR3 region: CASSSSGQGTYEQYF. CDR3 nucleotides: TGTGCCAGCAGCTCCTCCGGACAGGGAACCTACGAGCAGTACTTC. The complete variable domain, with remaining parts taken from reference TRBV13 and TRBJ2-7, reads AAGVIQSPRHLIKEKRETATLKCYPIPRHDTVYWYQQGPGQDPQFLISFYEKMQSDKGSIPDRFSAQQFSDYHSELNMSSLELGDSALYFCASSSSGQGTYEQYFGPGTRLTVT.

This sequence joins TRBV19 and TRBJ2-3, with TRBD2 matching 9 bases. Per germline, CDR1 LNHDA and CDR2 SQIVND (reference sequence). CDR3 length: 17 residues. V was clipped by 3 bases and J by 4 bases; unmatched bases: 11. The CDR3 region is CASSISGAGGVPDTQYF. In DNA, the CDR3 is TGTGCCAGTAGTATTTCAGGTGCGGGAGGGGTTCCAGATACGCAGTATTTT. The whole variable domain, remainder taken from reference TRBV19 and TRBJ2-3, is DGGITQSPKYLFRKEGQNVTLSCEQNLNHDAMYWYRQDPGQGLRLIYYSQIVNDFQKGDIAEGYSVSREKKESFPLTVTSAQKNPTAFYLCASSISGAGGVPDTQYFGPGTRLTVL.

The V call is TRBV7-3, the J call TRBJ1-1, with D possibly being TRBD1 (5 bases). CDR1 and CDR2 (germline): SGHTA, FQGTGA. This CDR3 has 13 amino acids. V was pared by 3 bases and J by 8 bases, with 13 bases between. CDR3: CASSLGLTGEAFF. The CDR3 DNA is TGTGCCAGCAGCTTGGGGCTAACGGGAGAAGCTTTCTTT.

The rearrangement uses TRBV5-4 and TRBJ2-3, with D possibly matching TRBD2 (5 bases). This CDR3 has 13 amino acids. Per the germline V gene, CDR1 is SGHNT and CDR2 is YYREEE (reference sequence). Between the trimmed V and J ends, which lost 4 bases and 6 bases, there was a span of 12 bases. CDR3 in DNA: TGTGCCAGCAGCCGACCCGGGGTGGATACGCAGTATTTT. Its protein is CASSRPGVDTQYF.

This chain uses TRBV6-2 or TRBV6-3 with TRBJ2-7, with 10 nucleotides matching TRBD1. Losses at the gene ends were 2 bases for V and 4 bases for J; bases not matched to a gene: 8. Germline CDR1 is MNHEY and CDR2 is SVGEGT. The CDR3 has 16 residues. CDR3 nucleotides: TGTGCCAGCAGTTACGATCCGGGACAGGGGTTGTACGAGCAGTACTTC. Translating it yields CASSYDPGQGLYEQYF.

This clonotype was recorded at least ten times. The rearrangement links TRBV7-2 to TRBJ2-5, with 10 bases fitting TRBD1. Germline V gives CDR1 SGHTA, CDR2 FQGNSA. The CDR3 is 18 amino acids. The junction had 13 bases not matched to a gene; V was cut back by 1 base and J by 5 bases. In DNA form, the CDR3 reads TGTGCCAGCAGCTTAGAACGTGGGATGGGACAGGGGAGGGAGACCCAGTACTTC. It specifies CASSLERGMGQGRETQYF.

The DNA for the CDR3 is TGTGCCAGCAGTTCCAGGCTGCTAGCGGGAGGTACCTACGAGCAGTACTTC. Residues: CASSSRLLAGGTYEQYF. The chain recombines TRBV6-5 with TRBJ2-7, with 11 bases aligning to TRBD2. The germline CDR1 and CDR2 sequences are MNHEY and SVGAGI. The CDR3 is made up of 17 amino acids. V shed 4 bases and J 2 bases; nucleotides not matched to a gene: 10.

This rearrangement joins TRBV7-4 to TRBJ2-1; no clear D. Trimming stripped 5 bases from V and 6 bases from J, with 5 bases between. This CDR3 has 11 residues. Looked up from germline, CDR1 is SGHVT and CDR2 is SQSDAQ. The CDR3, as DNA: TGTGCCAGCAGCGGCAGCAATGAGCAGTTCTTC. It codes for CASSGSNEQFF.

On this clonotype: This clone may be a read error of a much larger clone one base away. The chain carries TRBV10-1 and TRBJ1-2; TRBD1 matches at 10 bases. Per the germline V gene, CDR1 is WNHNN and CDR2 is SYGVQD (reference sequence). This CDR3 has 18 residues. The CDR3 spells CASSESRDRGDTNYGYIF. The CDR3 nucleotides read TGCGCCAGCAGTGAGTCGCGGGACAGGGGAGACACGAACTATGGCTACATCTTC.

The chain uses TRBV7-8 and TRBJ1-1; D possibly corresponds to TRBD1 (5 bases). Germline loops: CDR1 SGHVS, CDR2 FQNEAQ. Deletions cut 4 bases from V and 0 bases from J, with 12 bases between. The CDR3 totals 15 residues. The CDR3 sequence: CASSSRDGMNTEAFF. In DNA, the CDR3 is TGTGCCAGCAGCTCACGGGACGGGATGAACACTGAAGCTTTCTTT.

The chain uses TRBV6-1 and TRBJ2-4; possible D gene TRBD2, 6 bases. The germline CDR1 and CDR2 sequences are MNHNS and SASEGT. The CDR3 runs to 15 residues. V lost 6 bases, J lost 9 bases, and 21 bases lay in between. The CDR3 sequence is CASSNSAGPGGIQYF. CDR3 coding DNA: TGTGCCAGCAGCAACTCCGCCGGGCCCGGGGGCATTCAGTACTTC.

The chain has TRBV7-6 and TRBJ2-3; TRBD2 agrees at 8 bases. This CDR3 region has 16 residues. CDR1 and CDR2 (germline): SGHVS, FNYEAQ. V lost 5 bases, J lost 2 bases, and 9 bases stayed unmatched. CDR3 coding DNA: TGTGCCAGCAGCCTTAGCGGGGACGGGCCCACAGATACGCAGTATTTT. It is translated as CASSLSGDGPTDTQYF.

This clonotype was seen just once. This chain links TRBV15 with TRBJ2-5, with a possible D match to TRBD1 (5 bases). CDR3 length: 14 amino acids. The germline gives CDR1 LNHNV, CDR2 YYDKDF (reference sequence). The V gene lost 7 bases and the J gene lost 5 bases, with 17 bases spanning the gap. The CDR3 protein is CATTTWGVSETQYF. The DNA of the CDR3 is TGTGCCACCACCACCTGGGGCGTCAGCGAGACCCAGTACTTC. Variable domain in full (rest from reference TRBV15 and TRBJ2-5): DAMVIQNPRYQVTQFGKPVTLSCSQTLNHNVMYWYQQKSSQAPKLLFHYYDKDFNNEADTPDNFQSRRPNTSFCFLDIRSPGLGDTAMYLCATTTWGVSETQYFGPGTRLLVL.

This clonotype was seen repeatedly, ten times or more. The CDR3 protein is CASSLPSGELFF. The CDR3, as DNA: TGTGCCAGCAGCTTACCCTCCGGGGAGCTGTTTTTT. The chain has TRBV7-3 and TRBJ2-2; D is unresolved. This CDR3 contains 12 residues. CDR1 and CDR2 from the germline V gene are SGHTA and FQGTGA. The V end lost 2 bases, the J end lost 6 bases, and 4 bases lay between the germline ends.

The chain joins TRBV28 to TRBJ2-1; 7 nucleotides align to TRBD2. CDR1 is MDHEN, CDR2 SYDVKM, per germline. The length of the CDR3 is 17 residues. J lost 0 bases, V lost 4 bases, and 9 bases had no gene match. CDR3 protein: CASSSPETSSSYNEQFF. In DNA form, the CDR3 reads TGTGCCAGCAGTTCCCCTGAGACTAGCTCCTCCTACAATGAGCAGTTCTTC.

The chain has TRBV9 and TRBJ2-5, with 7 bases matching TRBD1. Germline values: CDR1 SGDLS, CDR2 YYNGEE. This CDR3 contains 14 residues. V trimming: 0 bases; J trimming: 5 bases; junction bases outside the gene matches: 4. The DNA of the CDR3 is TGTGCCAGCAGCGTAGGACAGGGTTGGGAGACCCAGTACTTC. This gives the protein CASSVGQGWETQYF.

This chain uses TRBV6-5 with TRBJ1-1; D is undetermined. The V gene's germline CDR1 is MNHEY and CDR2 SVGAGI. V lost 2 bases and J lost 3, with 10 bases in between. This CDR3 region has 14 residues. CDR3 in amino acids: CASSYAGVDTEAFF. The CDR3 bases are TGTGCCAGCAGTTACGCAGGAGTGGACACTGAAGCTTTCTTT.

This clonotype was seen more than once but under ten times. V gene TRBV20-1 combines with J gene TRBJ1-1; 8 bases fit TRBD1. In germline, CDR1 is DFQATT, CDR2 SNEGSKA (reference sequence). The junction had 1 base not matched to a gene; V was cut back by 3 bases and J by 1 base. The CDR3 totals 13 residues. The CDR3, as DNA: TGCAGTGCTAGCGGGACAGGGAACACTGAAGCTTTCTTT. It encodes CSASGTGNTEAFF.

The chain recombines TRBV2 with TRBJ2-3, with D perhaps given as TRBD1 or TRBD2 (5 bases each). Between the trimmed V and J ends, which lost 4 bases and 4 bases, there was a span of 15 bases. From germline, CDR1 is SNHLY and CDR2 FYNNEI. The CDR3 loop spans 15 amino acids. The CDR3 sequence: CASSVEGTAPDTQYF. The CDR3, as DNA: TGTGCCAGCAGTGTAGAAGGGACGGCTCCAGATACGCAGTATTTT.

This CDR3 reads CASSLIANRPTDTQYF. The CDR3 DNA reads as TGTGCCAGCAGTTTAATAGCTAACCGCCCCACAGATACGCAGTATTTT. The chain employs TRBV27 and TRBJ2-3, with D unclear. Trimming took off 2 bases at V and 2 bases at J, with 14 bases between the two ends. This CDR3 is 16 amino acids long. Germline CDR1 MNHEY, CDR2 SMNVEV (reference sequence).